Listed below are T cell receptor beta chains from one sample, sequenced in a study of OX40 agonist ivuxolimab in advanced cancers. This table comes from immunoSEQ multiplex PCR, and its TCRdb copy is limited to in-frame clones, with some not included. The sample gives approximately 65,000 clones, around 86% of which show up once; over 0.35% is in the top ten. Sample: CD4+ or CD8+ T cells sorted from blood, taken in a trial of the OX40 agonist ivuxolimab. Receptors were obtained from an adult with an advanced solid tumor such as melanoma, head and neck, liver or kidney cancer. CDR3s include the opening cysteine and the closing phenylalanine or tryptophan. Fields, in order: D gene, J gene, V gene, clone size, CDR3 DNA, CDR3 protein. The D gene is left open where the match is weak. Size values are once, few and many counts, or a class for expanded clones, and some rows have none.

-	TRBJ1-2	TRBV4-2	few	TGTGCCAGCAGCCAGGGAATGAAGGGCGACTATGGCTACACCTTC	CASSQGMKGDYGYTF
TRBD1	TRBJ1-1	TRBV5-1	-	TGCGCCAGCAGCCCTACGACAGGGGTGAGGGGCGAAGCTTTCTTT	CASSPTTGVRGEAFF
TRBD2	TRBJ2-3	TRBV7-9	few	TGTGCCAGCAGCTCGGGACTAGCGGGGAACACAGATACGCAGTATTTT	CASSSGLAGNTDTQYF
-	TRBJ1-3	TRBV11-2	-	TGTGCCAGCACCCCGAGAGGGGGGTTCGGAAACACCATATATTTT	CASTPRGGFGNTIYF
-	TRBJ1-1	TRBV7-3	-	TGTGCCAGCAGCTTAGCCCCAGCGAACACTGAAGCTTTCTTT	CASSLAPANTEAFF
-	TRBJ1-1	TRBV5-1	-	TGCGCCAGCAGCCAGAGGGACACTGAAGCTTTCTTT	CASSQRDTEAFF
-	TRBJ2-1	TRBV21-1	-	TGTGCCAGCAGCTTCCGGGACTATGGGGAGCAGTTCTTC	CASSFRDYGEQFF
TRBD1	TRBJ1-1	TRBV6-1	-	TGTGCCAGCAGTGAAGGGACCACAGGGGCGAGCACTGAAGCTTTCTTT	CASSEGTTGASTEAFF
-	TRBJ2-3	TRBV5-1	-	TGCGCCAGCAGCTTGTCAGATAGCACAGATACGCAGTATTTT	CASSLSDSTDTQYF
TRBD1	TRBJ1-2	TRBV7-9	-	TGTGCCAGCAGCTTAATCTCAGGGGGCGGTGGCTACACCTTC	CASSLISGGGGYTF
-	TRBJ2-3	TRBV11-1	few	TGTGCCAGCAGCTTAGTGACAGGATCTAGCACAGATACGCAGTATTTT	CASSLVTGSSTDTQYF
TRBD1	TRBJ1-2	TRBV7-9	-	TGTGCCAGCAGACAGGGGCCCCTGGGGGGCTACACCTTC	CASRQGPLGGYTF
-	TRBJ1-4	TRBV18	-	TGTGCCAGCTCAACATTGGGTCCGACCGTCGCAACTAATGAAAAACTGTTTTTT	CASSTLGPTVATNEKLFF
TRBD1	TRBJ1-5	TRBV19	-	TGTGCCAGTAGTTCACCGGGACAGAAACGTCAGCCCCAGCATTTT	CASSSPGQKRQPQHF
-	TRBJ2-7	TRBV5-4	-	TGTGCCAGCAGCTCCCCCTTGATCAGCTACGAGCAGTACTTC	CASSSPLISYEQYF
-	TRBJ1-2	TRBV30	few	TGTGCCTGGAGTGGGGACAAGAAGGGCTACACCTTC	CAWSGDKKGYTF
TRBD1	TRBJ2-7	TRBV29-1	-	TGCAGCGGAAGGGACAGCTCTAAGCGGGAGCAGTACTTC	CSGRDSSKREQYF
-	TRBJ1-2	TRBV19	-	TGTGCCACCGCCCAAGAGGGCGCCTATGGCTACACCTTC	CATAQEGAYGYTF
TRBD1	TRBJ1-6	TRBV10-1	few	TGCGCCAGCAGTGCGACAGGGTCTGGCTCACCCCTCCACTTT	CASSATGSGSPLHF
-	TRBJ1-2	TRBV2	-	TGTGCCAGCAGAGTATTCTATGGCTACACCTTC	CASRVFYGYTF
-	TRBJ1-4	TRBV29-1	-	TGCAGCGTTAAGTTGAGTGGGAGAGCAACTAATGAAAAACTGTTTTTT	CSVKLSGRATNEKLFF
TRBD1	TRBJ1-2	TRBV6-5	-	TGTGCCAGCAGTACGGACAGGGAGTATGGCTACACCTTC	CASSTDREYGYTF
TRBD1	TRBJ2-4	TRBV6-1	-	TGTGCCAGCAGGGGGGACAGGGGAAAAAACATTCAGTACTTC	CASRGDRGKNIQYF
-	TRBJ2-3	TRBV15	-	TGTGCCACCAGCAGAGCGGGGGCGGGGGTTATGCCAGATACGCAGTATTTT	CATSRAGAGVMPDTQYF
TRBD2	TRBJ2-3	TRBV9	-	TGTGCCAGCAGCCCCACGACTAGCGGAAACACAGATACGCAGTATTTT	CASSPTTSGNTDTQYF
TRBD1	TRBJ2-7	TRBV5-1	-	TGCGCCAGCAGCTCCCCGGGACAGAGCTACGAGCAGTACTTC	CASSSPGQSYEQYF
TRBD1	TRBJ2-2	TRBV5-4	-	TGTGCCAGTCAAACAGGGGTTGGCGGGGAGCTGTTTTTT	CASQTGVGGELFF
-	TRBJ2-7	TRBV5-6	-	TGTGCCAGCAGCTCTGGGTCTTGGGCCTCCTACGAGCAGTACTTC	CASSSGSWASYEQYF
TRBD1	TRBJ1-2	TRBV7-2	-	TGTGCCAGCAGCCCCCGATCATGGACAGGGTATGGCTACACCTTC	CASSPRSWTGYGYTF
TRBD1	TRBJ2-7	TRBV6-5	-	TGTGCCAGCAGTTACTCTCACAGGGGTGGGTCCTACGAGCAGTACTTC	CASSYSHRGGSYEQYF
-	TRBJ2-5	TRBV7-8	-	TGTGCCAGCAGCACCTGGGACGCGAAGACCCAGTACTTC	CASSTWDAKTQYF
TRBD2	TRBJ2-7	TRBV29-1	-	TGCAGCGTTTACACCGGGACTAGCTCCTACGAGCAGTACTTC	CSVYTGTSSYEQYF
-	TRBJ2-6	TRBV23-1	-	TGCGCCAGCAGTCAGTCAGTCTCTGGGGCCAACGTCCTGACTTTC	CASSQSVSGANVLTF
-	TRBJ2-7	TRBV7-2	-	TGTGCCAGCAGCTTAGCTCCCGTGGGGGTTTCCTCCTACGAGCAGTACTTC	CASSLAPVGVSSYEQYF
-	TRBJ2-7	TRBV4-3	once	TGCGCCAGCAGCCAAGAACCCCCGGGGGGCCTCTCCCACGAGCAGTACTTC	CASSQEPPGGLSHEQYF
-	TRBJ1-2	TRBV19	-	TGTGCCAGTATTCCAGAGGGGCAGGGTAATTATGGCTACACCTTC	CASIPEGQGNYGYTF
-	TRBJ1-1	TRBV15	-	TGTGCCACCAGCAGAGATCGGGTGGGCACTGAAGCTTTCTTT	CATSRDRVGTEAFF
-	TRBJ1-3	TRBV27	once	TGTGCCAATCAGTTTGTGGAAACTGGAAACACCATATATTTT	CANQFVETGNTIYF
-	TRBJ1-1	TRBV5-5	-	TGTGCCAGCAGCGCCTGGGGAGATGAAGCTTTCTTT	CASSAWGDEAFF
TRBD1	TRBJ2-7	TRBV7-2	-	TGTGCCAGCAGCTCCTCGACAGGGGGCGTCTACGAGCAGTACTTC	CASSSSTGGVYEQYF
-	TRBJ1-3	TRBV18	-	TGTGCCAGCTCGCCGAAGACCACCTCTGGAAACACCATATATTTT	CASSPKTTSGNTIYF
TRBD1	TRBJ1-2	TRBV6-5	-	TGTGCCAGCAGTTTTGACAGGGGCAGTGGCTACACCTTC	CASSFDRGSGYTF
-	TRBJ1-1	TRBV7-2	-	TGTGCCAGCAGCTTAGTCCGGGCAGAAGCTTTCTTT	CASSLVRAEAFF
TRBD2	TRBJ2-3	TRBV4-3	-	TGCGCCAGCAGCCAAGATCGGGGAAGCGGGGGGGCCGCGAAGGCAGATACGCAGTATTTT	CASSQDRGSGGAAKADTQYF
-	TRBJ2-7	TRBV5-1	-	TGCGCCAGCAGCTCCATTCCCGGGAAGGGATACGAGCAGTACTTC	CASSSIPGKGYEQYF
TRBD2	TRBJ2-3	TRBV7-9	-	TGTGCCAGCAGCTCTGGACTAGCCGGAGATACGCAGTATTTT	CASSSGLAGDTQYF
-	TRBJ2-1	TRBV29-1	once	TGCAGCGCAACGGGGGTGAACAATGAGCAGTTCTTC	CSATGVNNEQFF
-	TRBJ2-3	TRBV9	-	TGTGCCAGCAGCGCCGACCCAGGGGCTCAAGATACGCAGTATTTT	CASSADPGAQDTQYF
-	TRBJ2-2	TRBV27	-	TGTGCCAGCAGTTTAATGGCAGGGAGCACCGGGGAGCTGTTTTTT	CASSLMAGSTGELFF
-	TRBJ1-5	TRBV29-1	-	TGCAGCGTTGGCACCCAGATCGGGCAGCCCCAGCATTTT	CSVGTQIGQPQHF